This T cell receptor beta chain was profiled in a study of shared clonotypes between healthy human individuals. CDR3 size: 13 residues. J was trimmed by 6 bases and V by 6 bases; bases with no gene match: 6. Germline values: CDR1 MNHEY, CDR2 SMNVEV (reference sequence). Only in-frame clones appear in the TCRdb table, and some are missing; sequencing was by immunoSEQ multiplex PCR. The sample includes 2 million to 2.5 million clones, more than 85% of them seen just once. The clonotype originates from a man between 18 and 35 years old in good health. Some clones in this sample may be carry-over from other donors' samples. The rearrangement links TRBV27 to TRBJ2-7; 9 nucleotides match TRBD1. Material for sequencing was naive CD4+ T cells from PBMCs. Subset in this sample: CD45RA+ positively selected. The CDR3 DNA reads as TGTGCCAGCAGACTGACAGGGGGTCTCGAGCAGTACTTC. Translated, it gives CASRLTGGLEQYF.